This TCR beta chain was profiled in a study of T-cell reconstitution after alpha-beta-depleted transplantation in children. Unique molecular identifiers were built into the TCRbeta library. TCRdb processed the PCR reads anew with MiXCR; each CDR3 protein has one entry. The table shows some 350,000 distinct CDR3 sequences, with 9% to 12% occurring only once. Germline values: CDR1 SGHTA, CDR2 FQGNSA. J gave up 7 bases and V 0 bases, and 12 bases lay outside the gene matches. This CDR3 is built from 18 residues. This clonotype has more than one count but fewer than ten. This material consisted of PBMCs from the stem cell graft donor, taken from the stem cell graft. J is TRBJ2-5 and V is TRBV7-2; 12 bases line up with TRBD2. The origin of this receptor is a human donor who donated a stem cell graft to a child with acute lymphoblastic leukemia. Here the CDR3 reads CASSLAILAGGLGGTQYF. CDR3 sequence (DNA): TGTGCCAGCAGCTTAGCCATACTAGCGGGAGGTCTGGGAGGGACCCAGTACTTC.